These 14 T cell receptor beta chains originate from one sample sequenced in a study of T cell repertoires in cytomegalovirus infection. TCRdb processed the reads anew with MiXCR; each CDR3 protein has one entry. The sample holds more than 200,000 distinct CDR3 sequences, roughly 9.1% seen once. Sequenced sample: PBMCs. The receptors were sampled from a human donor in good health (CMV status not recorded). Some clones in this sample may be carry-over from other donors' samples.

This rearrangement joins TRBV15 to TRBJ2-1; possibly TRBD2 for D (5 bases). Germline-derived CDR1 and CDR2 are LNHNV and YYDKDF (reference sequence). This CDR3 is 15 amino acids long. The V end lost 0 bases, the J end lost 10 bases, and 16 bases lay between the germline ends. The CDR3 is CATSREGRLRKEQFF. CDR3 DNA sequence: TGTGCCACCAGCAGAGAGGGCAGACTAAGAAAAGAGCAGTTCTTC.

This clonotype has a count of ten or more. The gene calls are TRBV15 and TRBJ1-1; D remains ambiguous. This CDR3 comprises 14 residues. CDR1 LNHNV and CDR2 YYDKDF come from the germline V gene (reference sequence). Trimming removed 0 bases at V and 2 bases at J, with 7 bases between. The CDR3 protein is CATSRDTANTEAFF. The CDR3 bases are TGTGCCACCAGCAGAGATACAGCTAACACTGAAGCTTTCTTT.

In its sample, this clonotype was seen many times. The V gene is TRBV7-2, the J gene TRBJ2-1, with 10 bases aligning to TRBD2. The CDR3 covers 16 residues. The V segment lost 4 bases and the J segment 4 bases; nucleotides outside the gene matches: 7. Germline values: CDR1 SGHTA, CDR2 FQGNSA. The CDR3 nucleotides read TGTGCCAGCAGCTCCCGGAGCGGGGGGGCTTACAATGAGCAGTTCTTC. Protein product: CASSSRSGGAYNEQFF.

This clonotype has at least ten counts. This chain uses TRBV7-2 with TRBJ2-2; perhaps TRBD1 as D (6 bases). The CDR3 runs 15 residues. The V gene lost 1 base and the J gene lost 0 bases, with 6 bases spanning the gap. The germline CDR1 and CDR2 sequences are SGHTA and FQGNSA. CDR3 DNA: TGTGCCAGCAGCTTAGAGGGGGCGAACACCGGGGAGCTGTTTTTT. This encodes CASSLEGANTGELFF. Supplemented by reference TRBV7-2 and TRBJ2-2, the full variable domain reads GAGVSQSPSNKVTEKGKDVELRCDPISGHTALYWYRQSLGQGLEFLIYFQGNSAPDKSGLPSDRFSAERTGGSVSTLTIQRTQQEDSAVYLCASSLEGANTGELFFGEGSRLTVL.

This clonotype was observed at least ten times. The V and J genes are TRBV7-9 and TRBJ2-5, with D tentatively TRBD1 (5 bases). Trimming left V 2 bases short and J 1 base short, with 8 bases between. CDR3 length equals 14 residues. Germline V gene data show CDR1 as SEHNR and CDR2 as FQNEAQ (reference sequence). The CDR3 loop reads CASSLIQAQETQYF. The CDR3 nucleotides read TGTGCCAGCAGCTTAATACAGGCCCAAGAGACCCAGTACTTC.

This clonotype was seen a few times. The chain uses TRBV6-2 or TRBV6-3 and TRBJ1-5; unclear D gene. V was cut by 6 bases and J by 5 bases, with 14 bases left in between. Germline CDR1 MNHEY, CDR2 SVGEGT. This CDR3 is 14 amino acids long. The CDR3 loop is CASSGLNLDQPQHF. CDR3 in DNA: TGTGCCAGCAGCGGACTAAACCTAGATCAGCCCCAGCATTTT.

The chain couples TRBV28 to TRBJ1-1; the match to TRBD1 covers 8 bases. The CDR3 runs 15 residues. CDR1 and CDR2 (germline): MDHEN, SYDVKM. Germline trimming cut 5 bases from V and 4 bases from J; bases unmatched to any gene: 9. Here the CDR3 reads CASSAQGALFTEAFF. The CDR3 nucleotides are TGTGCCAGCAGTGCCCAGGGGGCGTTGTTCACTGAAGCTTTCTTT.

This clonotype occurred many times. The gene calls are TRBV7-2 and TRBJ2-7; no reliable D call. Trimming shortened V by 2 bases and J by 9 bases, and 14 bases separated the two germline ends. Germline CDR1 is SGHTA and CDR2 is FQGNSA. The CDR3 is 13 amino acids. CDR3 bases: TGTGCCAGCAGCTTACCCCCCGGCCTAGGGCAGTACTTC. This translates into CASSLPPGLGQYF.

The rearrangement joins TRBV19 to TRBJ2-1; D may be TRBD2 (5 bases). The V gene's germline CDR1 is LNHDA and CDR2 SQIVND (reference sequence). The CDR3 runs to 17 residues. V was clipped by 7 bases and J by 0 bases, with 19 bases between them. CDR3 sequence: CASMRGIGPVSYNEQFF. The CDR3 DNA sequence: TGTGCCAGTATGAGAGGGATAGGTCCGGTCTCCTACAATGAGCAGTTCTTC.

This clonotype was seen a few times. This chain joins TRBV2 and TRBJ2-7; TRBD1 matches at 9 bases. Germline V lookup: CDR1 SNHLY, CDR2 FYNNEI. V lost 0 bases, J lost 4 bases, and 4 bases stayed unmatched. This CDR3 is built from 15 residues. DNA for the CDR3: TGTGCCAGCAGTGAAGCGCTGGGACAGGGTTACGAGCAGTACTTC. Its protein product is CASSEALGQGYEQYF.

In this sample, this clonotype turned up many times. V usage is TRBV7-2 and J usage is TRBJ2-2; tentative D call: TRBD1 (6 bases). This CDR3 has 14 amino acids. Trimming removed 0 bases at V and 4 bases at J, with 6 bases between. CDR1 SGHTA and CDR2 FQGNSA come from the germline V gene. CDR3 protein: CASSLAQGTGELFF. In DNA, the CDR3 is TGTGCCAGCAGCTTAGCACAGGGCACCGGGGAGCTGTTTTTT.

CDR3 sequence reads: CASSQGGGQGETQYF. The CDR3 DNA follows: TGTGCCAGCAGCCAGGGGGGCGGTCAGGGAGAGACCCAGTACTTC. The chain links TRBV12-3 or TRBV12-4 to TRBJ2-5; D perhaps matches TRBD1 (7 bases). The V end lost 6 bases, the J end lost 4 bases, and 18 bases lay between the germline ends. CDR3 length equals 15 residues.

This clonotype was found many times. V is TRBV7-2 and J is TRBJ1-5, with D unclear. Per germline, CDR1 SGHTA and CDR2 FQGNSA. Trimming removed 5 bases from V and 0 bases from J, with 8 bases in between. The CDR3 is 14 amino acids. Written as DNA, the CDR3 is TGTGCCAGCAGCGCAGAGTTTAGCAATCAGCCCCAGCATTTT. It encodes CASSAEFSNQPQHF.

The chain recombines TRBV5-1 with TRBJ2-1; TRBD2 might be the D (5 bases). Trimming took off 5 bases at V and 1 base at J, with 16 bases between the two ends. The CDR3 is made up of 16 amino acids. Per the germline V gene, CDR1 is SGHRS and CDR2 is YFSETQ. The chain's CDR3 is CASRLGGLRSYNEQFF. The CDR3 bases are TGCGCCAGCAGGTTAGGAGGACTGAGATCCTACAATGAGCAGTTCTTC.